The rows below give T cell receptor beta chains drawn from one sample of a study of T cells in Graves' hyperthyroidism and ophthalmopathy. TCRdb itself ran the multiplex PCR reads through MiXCR, one entry per CDR3 protein. The table records about 770,000 distinct CDR3 sequences, under 20% of them present only once. Specimen: blood. These TCRs come from a woman aged 45-59 years with Graves' hyperthyroidism that later progressed to Graves' ophthalmopathy. Both conserved end residues are part of each CDR3. The D gene is left open where the match is weak. Clone sizes are given selectively: once, few, many, or a class where the clone is expanded.

size: many
V: TRBV6-1
D: -
J: TRBJ1-4
DNA: TGTGCCAGCAGTGAACTGGGGACAAGGACGAATGAAAAACTGTTTTTT
CDR3: CASSELGTRTNEKLFF

size: few
V: TRBV19
D: TRBD1
J: TRBJ1-5
DNA: TGTGCCATAGGGGACGGACAGGTCTCTGGCAATCAGCCCCAGCATTTT
CDR3: CAIGDGQVSGNQPQHF

size: few
V: TRBV9
D: -
J: TRBJ1-1
DNA: TGTGCCAGCAGCGTAGACCCGGGACCAGAAAACACTGAAGCTTTCTTT
CDR3: CASSVDPGPENTEAFF

size: many
V: TRBV7-3
D: -
J: TRBJ2-7
DNA: TGTGCCAGCAGCGTCGGGGCCGGGAATACCTACGAGCAGTACTTC
CDR3: CASSVGAGNTYEQYF

size: -
V: TRBV14
D: -
J: TRBJ2-2
DNA: TGTGCCAGCAGCTCTAACCCCAACACCGGGGAGCTGTTTTTT
CDR3: CASSSNPNTGELFF

size: -
V: TRBV5-1
D: TRBD2
J: TRBJ2-3
DNA: TGCGCCAGCAGCTTGAGACTAGCGGCAAGTAGCACAGATACGCAGTATTTT
CDR3: CASSLRLAASSTDTQYF

size: -
V: TRBV9
D: -
J: TRBJ1-6
DNA: TGTGCCAGCAGCGTCGCCTATAATTCACCCCTCCACTTT
CDR3: CASSVAYNSPLHF

size: -
V: TRBV29-1
D: -
J: TRBJ2-2
DNA: TGCAGCGTTGAACGAACAGGGACCGGGGAGCTGTTTTTT
CDR3: CSVERTGTGELFF

size: -
V: TRBV5-1
D: -
J: TRBJ1-1
DNA: TGCGCCAGCACCCCGGGATTTTCTGAATCTGAAGCTTTCTTT
CDR3: CASTPGFSESEAFF

size: -
V: TRBV20-1
D: TRBD2
J: TRBJ2-7
DNA: TGCAGTGCTAGAGGGGGCGAACTAGCGGGGTCCTACGAGCAGTACTTC
CDR3: CSARGGELAGSYEQYF

size: few
V: TRBV27
D: -
J: TRBJ1-1
DNA: TGTGCCAGCAGTTTAGAGTTTGGCAGAAACACTGAAGCTTTCTTT
CDR3: CASSLEFGRNTEAFF

size: few
V: TRBV12-3/TRBV12-4
D: -
J: TRBJ2-1
DNA: TGTGCCAGCAGTTTTTCTGGGGGAGCCCACAATGAGCAGTTCTTC
CDR3: CASSFSGGAHNEQFF

size: many
V: TRBV15
D: -
J: TRBJ1-5
DNA: TGTGCCACCAGCAGACCGGGGACGGGAGGCAATCAGCCCCAGCATTTT
CDR3: CATSRPGTGGNQPQHF

size: -
V: TRBV27
D: -
J: TRBJ1-5
DNA: TGTGCCAGCAGTTTAGGAGGGGATCATCAGCCCCAGCATTTT
CDR3: CASSLGGDHQPQHF

size: once
V: TRBV27
D: TRBD1
J: TRBJ2-5
DNA: TGTGCCAGCAGTTTAACCATACAGGGGAATGGGGAGACCCAGTACTTC
CDR3: CASSLTIQGNGETQYF

size: -
V: TRBV29-1
D: TRBD1
J: TRBJ2-1
DNA: TGCAGCACCACGGGACAGGGGAATGAGCAGTTCTTC
CDR3: CSTTGQGNEQFF

size: many
V: TRBV12-3/TRBV12-4
D: TRBD1
J: TRBJ1-1
DNA: TGTGCCAGCAAAACTACAGGGGGCTTTCGAGCTTTCTTT
CDR3: CASKTTGGFRAFF

size: many
V: TRBV4-2
D: TRBD1
J: TRBJ1-1
DNA: TGTGCCAGCAGCCAAGAATCCCTTCCGGGACAGAGGAACACTGAAGCTTTCTTT
CDR3: CASSQESLPGQRNTEAFF

size: many
V: TRBV24-1
D: -
J: TRBJ2-3
DNA: TGTGCCACCAGTGATGAGGACCAACCGTATGATACGCAGTATTTT
CDR3: CATSDEDQPYDTQYF

size: few
V: TRBV6-1
D: TRBD1
J: TRBJ1-6
DNA: TGTGCCAGTACGGACAGGGGTAATTCACCCCTCCACTTT
CDR3: CASTDRGNSPLHF

size: -
V: TRBV6-5
D: TRBD2
J: TRBJ2-5
DNA: TGTGCCAGCAGTTACTCGACTCGGGGGGGAGAGACCCAGTACTTC
CDR3: CASSYSTRGGETQYF

size: -
V: TRBV7-8
D: -
J: TRBJ1-6
DNA: TGTGCCAGCAGCTCCCCGGGGCCGCCCAGCTCCTATAATTCACCCCTCCACTTT
CDR3: CASSSPGPPSSYNSPLHF

size: -
V: TRBV27
D: -
J: TRBJ2-1
DNA: TGTGCCAGCAGTTTATTATCCGTGAATGAGCAGTTCTTC
CDR3: CASSLLSVNEQFF

size: -
V: TRBV7-8
D: TRBD1
J: TRBJ2-5
DNA: TGTGCCAGCAGCGCCTATGACAGGGGGCAAGGGGAGACCCAGTACTTC
CDR3: CASSAYDRGQGETQYF

size: many
V: TRBV20-1
D: -
J: TRBJ2-5
DNA: TGCAGTGCTGGATCGGACTCGGGGCTAGAGACCCAGTACTTC
CDR3: CSAGSDSGLETQYF

size: -
V: TRBV30
D: -
J: TRBJ1-1
DNA: TGTGCCTGGGCGGGACACTTGGAGGTTGAAGCTTTCTTT
CDR3: CAWAGHLEVEAFF

size: few
V: TRBV20-1
D: -
J: TRBJ1-3
DNA: TGCAGTGCTAGAGACGTCAATTCGGGAAACACCATATATTTT
CDR3: CSARDVNSGNTIYF

size: -
V: TRBV6-5
D: -
J: TRBJ1-6
DNA: TGTGCCAGCAGTTACTACCCCCCGGGAAATGGTAATTCACCCCTCCACTTT
CDR3: CASSYYPPGNGNSPLHF

size: few
V: TRBV6-1
D: TRBD1
J: TRBJ1-3
DNA: TGTGCCAGCAGGGAGCTCGCCACAGGGGCTGGAAACACCATATATTTT
CDR3: CASRELATGAGNTIYF

size: many
V: TRBV11-2
D: TRBD2
J: TRBJ2-3
DNA: TGTGCCAGCATAAAAGGGCTAGCGGGGGGCCATAGAGATACGCAGTATTTT
CDR3: CASIKGLAGGHRDTQYF

size: -
V: TRBV14
D: -
J: TRBJ2-5
DNA: TGTGCCAGCAGCCCGAGGCCGGGTTTGGAGACCCAGTACTTC
CDR3: CASSPRPGLETQYF

size: -
V: TRBV27
D: TRBD1
J: TRBJ2-7
DNA: TGTGCCAGCACAATGACCGGGACAGGGGGCGCCGAGCAGTACTTC
CDR3: CASTMTGTGGAEQYF

size: -
V: TRBV14
D: -
J: TRBJ1-4
DNA: TGTGCCAGCAGCCAAGATTTACGAGCAACTAATGAAAAACTGTTTTTT
CDR3: CASSQDLRATNEKLFF

size: few
V: TRBV7-9
D: TRBD1
J: TRBJ1-2
DNA: TGTGCCAGTGGGGACAGGGAGGGCTACACCTTC
CDR3: CASGDREGYTF

size: -
V: TRBV4-1
D: -
J: TRBJ2-5
DNA: TGCGCCAGCAGCCAACCCCCCGGGACTTTAGCGCCAGAGACCCAGTACTTC
CDR3: CASSQPPGTLAPETQYF

size: many
V: TRBV5-1
D: -
J: TRBJ1-1
DNA: TGCGCCAGCAGCGTGGACACGAACACTGAAGCTTTCTTT
CDR3: CASSVDTNTEAFF

size: many
V: TRBV2
D: -
J: TRBJ2-2
DNA: TGTGCCAGCAGGACGGACGCGAACACCGGGGAGCTGTTTTTT
CDR3: CASRTDANTGELFF

size: many
V: TRBV7-2
D: TRBD1
J: TRBJ2-2
DNA: TGTGCCAGCAGCTTTGGACAGGGGAGGTCCGGGGAGCTGTTTTTT
CDR3: CASSFGQGRSGELFF

size: many
V: TRBV3-1
D: TRBD2
J: TRBJ2-5
DNA: TGTGCCAGCAGCTCCGGGACTATGGAGACCCAGTACTTC
CDR3: CASSSGTMETQYF

size: once
V: TRBV6-1
D: -
J: TRBJ2-5
DNA: TGTGCCAGCAATAGGTTCGGGGAGACCCAGTACTTC
CDR3: CASNRFGETQYF

size: many
V: TRBV30
D: -
J: TRBJ1-2
DNA: TGTGCCTGGAGTCGAGGGCTAGCTAACTATGGCTACACCTTC
CDR3: CAWSRGLANYGYTF

size: -
V: TRBV7-2
D: -
J: TRBJ1-2
DNA: TGTGCCAGCAGCTTAGGGCCATACAGGGTTAACTATGGCTACACCTTC
CDR3: CASSLGPYRVNYGYTF

size: -
V: TRBV5-5
D: -
J: TRBJ2-4
DNA: TGTGCCAGCAGTTTTGCACCAGGGGGAGGAAACATTCAGTACTTC
CDR3: CASSFAPGGGNIQYF

size: -
V: TRBV25-1
D: TRBD1
J: TRBJ1-1
DNA: TGTGCCAGCAGTGATCTGGGGGACAGAAAGGGGGGGCCTGAAGCTTTCTTT
CDR3: CASSDLGDRKGGPEAFF